The rows below give T cell receptor beta chains drawn from one sample of a study of shared clonotypes between healthy human individuals. The data were produced by immunoSEQ multiplex PCR, yet TCRdb's version contains in-frame clones alone and is incomplete. The data hold millions of clones, with about 95% observed a single time. Sequencing used naive CD8+ T cells sorted from blood. The receptors were sampled from a man between 18 and 35 years old in good health. Both conserved end residues are part of each CDR3. Each record gives: CDR3 protein, CDR3 DNA, V gene, D gene, clone size, J gene. D genes are given only for firm matches. Only some rows state a clone size, as once, few, many or a class for expanded clones.

CDR3 protein: CASSQDRVGYEQYF; CDR3 DNA: TGTGCCAGCAGCCAAGACCGGGTCGGCTACGAGCAGTACTTC; V gene: TRBV14; D gene: NA; clone size: NA; J gene: TRBJ2-7
CDR3 protein: CASSAGGGDEQFF; CDR3 DNA: TGTGCCAGCAGCGCGGGGGGCGGAGATGAGCAGTTCTTC; V gene: TRBV9; D gene: NA; clone size: NA; J gene: TRBJ2-1
CDR3 protein: CASSLTTGAGEQFF; CDR3 DNA: TGTGCCAGCAGTCTCACCACCGGGGCGGGTGAGCAGTTCTTC; V gene: TRBV27; D gene: NA; clone size: NA; J gene: TRBJ2-1
CDR3 protein: CASSFSKTYEQYF; CDR3 DNA: TGTGCCAGCAGTTTCTCCAAAACCTACGAGCAGTACTTC; V gene: TRBV27; D gene: NA; clone size: NA; J gene: TRBJ2-7
CDR3 protein: CASSNGGIYEQYF; CDR3 DNA: TGTGCCAGCTCAAATGGGGGTATCTACGAGCAGTACTTC; V gene: TRBV27; D gene: NA; clone size: NA; J gene: TRBJ2-7
CDR3 protein: CATLEGDIYEQYF; CDR3 DNA: TGTGCCACCCTCGAGGGGGATATCTACGAGCAGTACTTC; V gene: TRBV6-1; D gene: NA; clone size: NA; J gene: TRBJ2-7
CDR3 protein: CASSFSGRAFYNEQFF; CDR3 DNA: TGTGCCAGCAGCTTTTCTGGGAGGGCCTTCTACAATGAGCAGTTCTTC; V gene: TRBV5-6; D gene: TRBD2; clone size: NA; J gene: TRBJ2-1
CDR3 protein: CAGTAKAEQFF; CDR3 DNA: TGTGCCGGCACCGCAAAAGCGGAGCAGTTCTTC; V gene: TRBV6-5; D gene: NA; clone size: NA; J gene: TRBJ2-1
CDR3 protein: CASSLRQINQPQHF; CDR3 DNA: TGTGCCAGCAGTTTACGGCAGATTAATCAGCCCCAGCATTTT; V gene: TRBV27; D gene: NA; clone size: NA; J gene: TRBJ1-5
CDR3 protein: CASSLQGARNEQYF; CDR3 DNA: TGTGCCAGCAGTCTACAGGGGGCTAGGAACGAGCAGTACTTC; V gene: TRBV27; D gene: TRBD1; clone size: NA; J gene: TRBJ2-7
CDR3 protein: CASSGDRGPAYEQYF; CDR3 DNA: TGTGCCAGCAGTGGAGACAGGGGTCCCGCCTACGAGCAGTACTTC; V gene: TRBV14; D gene: TRBD1; clone size: NA; J gene: TRBJ2-7
CDR3 protein: CASSGGNEAFF; CDR3 DNA: TGTGCCAGCAGTGGGGGTAACGAAGCTTTCTTT; V gene: TRBV6-1; D gene: NA; clone size: NA; J gene: TRBJ1-1
CDR3 protein: CASSHTLADTYEQYF; CDR3 DNA: TGTGCCAGCAGTCACACCCTAGCGGACACCTACGAGCAGTACTTC; V gene: TRBV27; D gene: TRBD2; clone size: NA; J gene: TRBJ2-7
CDR3 protein: CASSYVRQDTEAFF; CDR3 DNA: TGTGCCAGCAGTTACGTTCGACAGGACACTGAAGCTTTCTTT; V gene: TRBV6-5; D gene: NA; clone size: NA; J gene: TRBJ1-1
CDR3 protein: CASSLGGANTGELFF; CDR3 DNA: TGCGCCAGCAGCTTGGGGGGCGCGAACACCGGGGAGCTGTTTTTT; V gene: TRBV5-1; D gene: NA; clone size: few; J gene: TRBJ2-2
CDR3 protein: CASSISLRYEQYF; CDR3 DNA: TGTGCCAGCAGCATCTCTCTTAGGTACGAGCAGTACTTC; V gene: TRBV5-8; D gene: NA; clone size: NA; J gene: TRBJ2-7
CDR3 protein: CSARPDTQYF; CDR3 DNA: TGCAGTGCTAGGCCAGATACGCAGTATTTT; V gene: TRBV20-1; D gene: NA; clone size: NA; J gene: TRBJ2-3
CDR3 protein: CSVGPDSNQPQHF; CDR3 DNA: TGCAGCGTTGGTCCGGATAGCAATCAGCCCCAGCATTTT; V gene: TRBV29-1; D gene: NA; clone size: NA; J gene: TRBJ1-5
CDR3 protein: CASSSGQGSREQYF; CDR3 DNA: TGTGCCAGCAGTTCCGGACAGGGGTCTCGCGAGCAGTACTTC; V gene: TRBV28; D gene: TRBD1; clone size: NA; J gene: TRBJ2-7
CDR3 protein: CASSDPSYEQYF; CDR3 DNA: TGTGCCAGCAGCGACCCTTCCTACGAGCAGTACTTC; V gene: TRBV9; D gene: NA; clone size: NA; J gene: TRBJ2-7
CDR3 protein: CASEGKARTGREQYF; CDR3 DNA: TGTGCCAGCGAGGGCAAGGCACGGACAGGGCGCGAGCAGTACTTC; V gene: TRBV27; D gene: TRBD1; clone size: NA; J gene: TRBJ2-7
CDR3 protein: CASRSGAALKNIQYF; CDR3 DNA: TGTGCCAGCAGGTCCGGGGCCGCCCTTAAAAACATTCAGTACTTC; V gene: TRBV2; D gene: NA; clone size: once; J gene: TRBJ2-4
CDR3 protein: CAISEQNQETQYF; CDR3 DNA: TGTGCCATCAGTGAACAGAACCAAGAGACCCAGTACTTC; V gene: TRBV10-3; D gene: NA; clone size: NA; J gene: TRBJ2-5
CDR3 protein: CASSLGLGASDTQYF; CDR3 DNA: TGTGCCAGCAGCTTGGGTCTGGGGGCGTCGGATACGCAGTATTTT; V gene: TRBV5-6; D gene: NA; clone size: NA; J gene: TRBJ2-3
CDR3 protein: CASSVATVTEAFF; CDR3 DNA: TGTGCCAGCAGCGTAGCTACGGTCACTGAAGCTTTCTTT; V gene: TRBV9; D gene: NA; clone size: NA; J gene: TRBJ1-1
CDR3 protein: CASSSRGRGQSYEQYF; CDR3 DNA: TGTGCCAGCAGCTCCCGGGGCCGGGGACAGTCCTACGAGCAGTACTTC; V gene: TRBV7-9; D gene: TRBD1; clone size: NA; J gene: TRBJ2-7